Reported below is one T cell receptor (beta chain). Repertoires were generated with immunoSEQ multiplex PCR, while TCRdb's copy carries only in-frame clones and drops some. This table holds a few hundred thousand clones, 75% to 90% found once. The CDR3 consists of 13 residues. CDR1 is SGHTA and CDR2 is FQGTGA in the germline V gene. V lost 2 bases and J 5 bases, leaving 6 bases between the germline ends. This sample is part of a study of cytomegalovirus exposure and HLA in healthy donors. The J gene is TRBJ1-4, the V gene TRBV7-3; no clear D. The material sequenced was PBMCs. The TCR comes from a woman in her late teens or twenties in good health and CMV-seronegative. CDR3 sequence: CASSLGQNEKLFF. CDR3 bases: TGTGCCAGCAGCTTAGGCCAGAATGAAAAACTGTTTTTT.